This TCR beta chain originates from a study of post-analysis software for immune sequencing data (dated by TCRdb to about 2015). Context from the whole study: Relapsing-remitting, secondary progressive and progressive-relapsing multiple sclerosis were recorded as disease courses, and subtype annotation was lacking for some patients. A subset of samples was prepared in parallel using single-end sample barcoding, then pooled and co-amplified after Illumina adapter ligation. The patient repertoires were set against about 12 previously published healthy control repertoires from donors whose ages ranged from roughly 6 to 26 years.

As for this clonotype: No cognate antigen has been identified for it. Per-base qualities were not stored, and no clone one base away is much larger.

Broader findings and caveats from the paper: The multiple sclerosis patient group was slightly younger than the control group. Compared with controls, multiple sclerosis patients had significantly lower normalized Chao1 diversity, a finding suggesting substantial peripheral T-cell clonal expansion. Four or five TRBV segments, including TRBV5-6, TRBV5-1 and TRBV20-1, were significantly more frequent in patients than controls. When samples were clustered directly using the F measure, samples prepared in the same batch co-clustered strongly, which prompted a batch-effect correction.

TCR beta repertoires were profiled from peripheral blood of 13 young patients with multiple sclerosis to demonstrate the VDJtools post-analysis software. The multiple sclerosis patients were children and adolescents between roughly 6 and 15 years of age. The library relied on PCR. TCRdb lists the instrument as Illumina HiSeq 2500. To reduce PCR and sequencing biases, unique molecular identifiers were incorporated into the TCR beta cDNA libraries. Per 1 to 10 million input T cells, some 500,000 cDNA molecules were obtained, such that each molecule approximated one T cell. Patient libraries were prepared and sequenced with the same protocol used for the earlier healthy control dataset. Within a given batch, samples were prepared together, multiplexed and sequenced on the same HiSeq lane. The original pipeline was this. MIGEC handled the raw barcoded reads, throwing out single-read molecular identifier groups before consensus assembly and CDR3 extraction. Clonotype tables were post-analysed with VDJtools, and diversity was normalized by down-sampling all datasets to the smallest sample size. To correct batch-related cross-sample contamination, repertoire overlap clustering matched CDR3 amino acid sequences but not nucleotide sequences. TCRdb trimmed public reads at Q25 via fastp, called clones via MiXCR and kept in-frame beta chains. All rows with the same CDR3 protein become a single entry with the most common DNA and genes. The V and J calls and clone size come from TCRdb's table, not from the authors' own analysis. The sample yields 750,000 to 950,000 distinct CDR3 sequences; approximately 50% were counted once. Around 4.5% of the sample lies in the top ten.

CDR1 and CDR2 are drawn from the germline V gene (reference sequence): SEHNR, FQNEAQ. V has 1 base trimmed and J has 13 bases trimmed; junction bases matching no gene number 13. Taken from cysteine to phenylalanine, the CDR3 has 16 residues. This entry keeps only the CDR3 DNA: 48 bases, framed from base 1. The sequenced sample was blood. This clonotype was obtained from a girl aged 10 to 17 with multiple sclerosis. The rearranged segments are TRBV7-9 and TRBJ2-4, with 10 central nucleotides matching TRBD1. The sequenced DNA: TGTGCCAGCAGCTTAGTCGGGACAGGGGCGAAAGTTGAGCAGTACTTC. This sequence encodes CASSLVGTGAKVEQYF.